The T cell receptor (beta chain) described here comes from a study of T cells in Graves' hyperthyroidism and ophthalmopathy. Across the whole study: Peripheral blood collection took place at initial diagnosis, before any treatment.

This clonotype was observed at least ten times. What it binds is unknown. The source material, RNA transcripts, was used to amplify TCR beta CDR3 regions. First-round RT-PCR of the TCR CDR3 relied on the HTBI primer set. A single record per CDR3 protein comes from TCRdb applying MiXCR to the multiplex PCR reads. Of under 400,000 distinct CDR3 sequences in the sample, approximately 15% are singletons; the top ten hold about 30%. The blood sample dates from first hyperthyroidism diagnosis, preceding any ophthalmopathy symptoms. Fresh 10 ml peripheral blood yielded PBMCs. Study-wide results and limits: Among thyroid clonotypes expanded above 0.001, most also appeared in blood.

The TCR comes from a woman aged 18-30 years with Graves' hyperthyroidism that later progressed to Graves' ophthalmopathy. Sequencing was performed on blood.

The DNA of the CDR3 is TGTGCCAGCAGTTTACGTGCGGGGACCGGTGGCTACACCTTC. Residues: CASSLRAGTGGYTF. The V and J genes are TRBV27 and TRBJ1-2, with a possible D match to TRBD1 (5 bases). In germline, CDR1 is MNHEY, CDR2 SMNVEV (reference sequence). The CDR3 covers 14 residues. The germline V and J ends were trimmed by 2 bases and 7 bases, with 14 bases remaining between them.